Presented here are 11 T cell receptor beta chains from one specimen sequenced in a study of shared clonotypes between healthy human individuals. The protocol was immunoSEQ multiplex PCR, while the TCRdb copy is restricted to in-frame clones and leaves out a portion. The table records fewer than 800,000 clones, under 95% of them present only once. Positively selected for CCR7, the CD45RO-negative cells used as naive CD8 cells excluded terminally differentiated effector memory CD45RA+ cells. Specimen: naive CD8+ T cells sorted from blood. These receptors were taken from a man aged 30 to 45 in good health.

This clone was detected only once. The J gene is TRBJ2-1, the V gene TRBV10-3; D is undetermined. CDR1 ENHRY and CDR2 SYGVKD come from the germline V gene. The CDR3 sequence is 14 residues long. The V gene lost 2 bases and the J gene lost 6 bases, with 11 bases spanning the gap. In nucleotides, the CDR3 is TGTGCCATCAGTGAGGCCTCCCCGGGCAATGAGCAGTTCTTC. This gives the protein CAISEASPGNEQFF.

This chain connects TRBV7-9 to TRBJ2-1; 9 bases line up with TRBD1. Germline CDR1 is SEHNR and CDR2 is FQNEAQ (reference sequence). After removal of 7 bases from V and 9 bases from J, the junction contained 19 bases not matched to a gene. The CDR3 loop spans 17 amino acids. CDR3: CASTLMGQGYDSAEQFF. CDR3 bases: TGTGCCAGCACCCTTATGGGACAGGGTTACGATTCAGCTGAGCAGTTCTTC.

This clone occurred once. V gene TRBV4-2 combines with J gene TRBJ2-4; D possibly corresponds to TRBD2 (7 bases). Between the trimmed V and J ends, which lost 0 bases and 5 bases, there was a span of 11 bases. The CDR3 consists of 15 residues. From germline, CDR1 is LGHNA and CDR2 YNFKEQ. Written as DNA, the CDR3 is TGTGCCAGCAGCCAAGATGGGGGGGCTGAAAACATTCAGTACTTC. It codes for CASSQDGGAENIQYF.

The chain joins TRBV5-1 to TRBJ2-7; D may match TRBD1 or TRBD2 (5 bases each). The CDR3 totals 14 residues. V was trimmed by 1 base and J by 0 bases, leaving 8 bases between them. Germline lookup yields CDR1 SGHRS and CDR2 YFSETQ. In nucleotides, the CDR3 is TGCGCCAGCAGCTTGCCAGGGAGCTCCTACGAGCAGTACTTC. Translated: CASSLPGSSYEQYF.

The chain uses TRBV7-9 and TRBJ1-1; D is unclear. Germline CDR1 is SEHNR and CDR2 is FQNEAQ (reference sequence). This CDR3 contains 16 residues. Deletions cut 3 bases from V and 0 bases from J, with 14 bases between. CDR3 amino acids: CASSFKRVAMNTEAFF. The DNA of the CDR3 is TGTGCCAGCAGCTTCAAGAGGGTTGCTATGAACACTGAAGCTTTCTTT.

V gene TRBV2 combines with J gene TRBJ1-5, with a tentative D call TRBD1 (6 bases). The CDR3 contains 15 residues. Deletions cut 3 bases from V and 4 bases from J, with 13 bases between. CDR1 is SNHLY and CDR2 is FYNNEI in the germline V gene. Here the CDR3 reads CASSDVEGVNQPQHF. The DNA for the CDR3 is TGTGCCAGCAGTGATGTGGAGGGGGTTAATCAGCCCCAGCATTTT.

V usage is TRBV19 and J usage is TRBJ1-5; no clear D. Germline V CDR1 and CDR2: LNHDA, SQIVND (reference sequence). This CDR3 is 14 amino acids long. Trimming shortened V by 0 bases and J by 0 bases, and 3 bases separated the two germline ends. The CDR3 spells CASSIDYSNQPQHF. The CDR3, as DNA: TGTGCCAGTAGTATAGATTATAGCAATCAGCCCCAGCATTTT.

The CDR3 region has the DNA TGCGCCAGCAGTGAGTCCAGTCTGGGACAAGAGACCCAGTACTTC. This codes for CASSESSLGQETQYF. The chain combines TRBV10-2 with TRBJ2-5; D unclear. The germline V and J ends were trimmed by 0 bases and 2 bases, with 10 bases remaining between them. In germline, CDR1 is WSHSY, CDR2 SAAADI. The CDR3 consists of 15 residues.

In nucleotides, the CDR3 is TGTGCCAGCAGCTTAAAGCTAGCGGGAGGGTCCAATGAGCAGTTCTTC. It specifies CASSLKLAGGSNEQFF. The V and J genes are TRBV7-2 and TRBJ2-1; TRBD2 aligns across 12 bases. J was trimmed by 6 bases and V by 2 bases; bases with no gene match: 5. The CDR3 has 16 amino acids. CDR1 is SGHTA, CDR2 FQGNSA, per germline.

The rearrangement uses TRBV11-2 and TRBJ2-5, with TRBD1 as a possible D gene (5 bases). The CDR3 totals 16 residues. Per germline, CDR1 SGHAT and CDR2 FQNNGV. Trimming removed 4 bases from V and 1 base from J, with 16 bases in between. The CDR3 coding sequence is TGTGCCAGCAGCTCCGGGTATTATGGGGCCCAAGAGACCCAGTACTTC. Amino acid sequence: CASSSGYYGAQETQYF.

This clone was found a few times. The rearrangement links TRBV27 to TRBJ2-7, with D perhaps matching TRBD1 or TRBD2 (5 bases each). The CDR3 consists of 13 residues. The V end was cut by 5 bases, the J end by 3 bases, with 11 bases between. The germline gives CDR1 MNHEY, CDR2 SMNVEV (reference sequence). CDR3 loop: CASSRGVLYEQYF. Here the CDR3 DNA reads TGTGCCAGCAGTCGAGGGGTGCTCTACGAGCAGTACTTC.